Detailed here is one T cell receptor beta chain. The antigen is unknown. Germline CDR1 LGHNA, CDR2 YNFKEQ. The V end lost 3 bases, the J end lost 0 bases, and 12 bases lay between the germline ends. The CDR3 runs 16 residues. Division of CD4+ cells produced a CD45RA+ naive subset and a CD45RA-negative memory subset. The data were taken from a study of shared clonotypes between healthy human individuals. Study results and limitations: Relative to clonotypes present in all four donors, those not shared had lower generation probabilities.

Measured with immunoSEQ multiplex PCR; TCRdb has only the in-frame clones, and not every one. Found here are about 2.4 million clones, 80% to 95% of them singletons; the top ten hold around 0.4%. The V call is TRBV4-2, the J call TRBJ2-1; D gene unclear. The sequencing input was naive CD4+ T cells from PBMCs. The sample's subset: CD45RA+ positively selected. This TCR was sampled from a man aged 18-30 years in good health. Some clones in this sample may be carry-over from other donors' samples. In nucleotides, the CDR3 is TGTGCCAGCAGCCATGCGTTTAGGACCTCCTACAATGAGCAGTTCTTC. Encoded protein: CASSHAFRTSYNEQFF.